This TCR beta chain was found in a study of cytomegalovirus exposure and HLA in healthy donors. Regarding this clone: Its antigen is still unknown.

The PCR employed 60 Vbeta primers together with 13 Jbeta primers. Clones were read by immunoSEQ multiplex PCR, and TCRdb kept only the in-frame ones, dropping some. The specimen's table records roughly 120,000 clones. Broader study findings: Three chains linked to CMV were shown in vitro to be specific for CMV antigens. In a later analysis, an Asian-associated ancestry cluster reportedly showed fewer N-insertions than the approximately 610-donor mean. According to a later analysis, most TCR beta chains associated with CMV appeared HLA-restricted.

The specimen was PBMCs. This TCR came from a man under 40 in good health and CMV-seronegative.

In DNA, the CDR3 is TGCGCCAGCAGCCTATCGAGACTTGAGACAGTCTATAATTCACCCCTCCACTTT. As protein: CASSLSRLETVYNSPLHF. The genes are TRBV5-1 and TRBJ1-6; D perhaps matches TRBD1 (5 bases). CDR1 is SGHRS and CDR2 is YFSETQ in the germline V gene. CDR3 length: 18 residues. Trimming shortened V by 4 bases and J by 3 bases, and 20 bases separated the two germline ends.